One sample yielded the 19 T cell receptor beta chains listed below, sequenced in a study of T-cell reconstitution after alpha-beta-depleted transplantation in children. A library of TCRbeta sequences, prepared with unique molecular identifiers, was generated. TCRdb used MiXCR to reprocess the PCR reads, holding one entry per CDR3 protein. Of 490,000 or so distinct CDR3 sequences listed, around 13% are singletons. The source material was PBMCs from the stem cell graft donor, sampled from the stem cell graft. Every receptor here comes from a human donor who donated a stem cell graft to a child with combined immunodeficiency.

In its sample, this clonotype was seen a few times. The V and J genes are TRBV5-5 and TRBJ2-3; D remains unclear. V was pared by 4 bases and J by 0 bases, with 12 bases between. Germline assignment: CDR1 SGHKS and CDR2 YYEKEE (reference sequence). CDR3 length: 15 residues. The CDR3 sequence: CASSSLRSSTDTQYF. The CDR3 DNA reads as TGTGCCAGCAGCAGCCTTCGGTCTAGCACAGATACGCAGTATTTT.

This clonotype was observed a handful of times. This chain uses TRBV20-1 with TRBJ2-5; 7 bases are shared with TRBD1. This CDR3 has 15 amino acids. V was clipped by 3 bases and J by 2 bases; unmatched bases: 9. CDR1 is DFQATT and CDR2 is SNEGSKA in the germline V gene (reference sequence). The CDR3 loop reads CSASNPGGGQETQYF. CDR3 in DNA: TGCAGTGCTAGCAATCCAGGGGGTGGTCAAGAGACCCAGTACTTC.

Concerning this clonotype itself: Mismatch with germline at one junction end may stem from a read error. CDR3 sequence: CAICDSDRESTDTQYF. CDR3 nucleotides: TGTGCCATCTGTGACTCGGACAGGGAAAGCACAGATACGCAGTATTTT. The chain links TRBV10-3 to TRBJ2-3, with 8 bases identical to TRBD1. Germline V lookup: CDR1 ENHRY, CDR2 SYGVKD. The CDR3 spans 16 residues.

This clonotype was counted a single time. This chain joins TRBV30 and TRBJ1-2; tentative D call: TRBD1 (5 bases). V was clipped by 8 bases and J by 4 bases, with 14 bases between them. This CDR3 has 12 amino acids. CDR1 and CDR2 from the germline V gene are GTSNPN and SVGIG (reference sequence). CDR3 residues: CAGAGPVYGYTF. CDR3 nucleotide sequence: TGTGCCGGGGCTGGGCCTGTCTATGGCTACACCTTC.

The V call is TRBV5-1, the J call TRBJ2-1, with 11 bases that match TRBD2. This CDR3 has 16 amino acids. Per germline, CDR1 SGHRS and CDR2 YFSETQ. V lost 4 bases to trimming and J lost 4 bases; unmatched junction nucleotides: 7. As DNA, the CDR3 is TGCGCCAGCAGCACGGCCGGGACTAGCGGTTACAATGAGCAGTTCTTC. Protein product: CASSTAGTSGYNEQFF. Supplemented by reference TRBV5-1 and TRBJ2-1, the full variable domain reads KAGVTQTPRYLIKTRGQQVTLSCSPISGHRSVSWYQQTPGQGLQFLFEYFSETQRNKGNFPGRFSGRQFSNSRSEMNVSTLELGDSALYLCASSTAGTSGYNEQFFGPGTRLTVL.

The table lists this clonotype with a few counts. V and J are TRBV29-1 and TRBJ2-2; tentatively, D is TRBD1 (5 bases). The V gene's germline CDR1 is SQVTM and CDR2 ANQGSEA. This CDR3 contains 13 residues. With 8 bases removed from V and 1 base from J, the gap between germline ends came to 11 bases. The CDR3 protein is CSIEGENTGELFF. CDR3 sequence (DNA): TGCAGCATCGAAGGGGAGAACACCGGGGAGCTGTTTTTT.

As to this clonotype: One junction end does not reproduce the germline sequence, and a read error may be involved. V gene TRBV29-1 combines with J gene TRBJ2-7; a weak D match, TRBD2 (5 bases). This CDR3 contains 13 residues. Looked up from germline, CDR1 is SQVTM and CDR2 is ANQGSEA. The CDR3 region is CRVALGSSYEQYF. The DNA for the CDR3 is TGCAGGGTTGCCCTAGGGAGTTCCTACGAGCAGTACTTC.

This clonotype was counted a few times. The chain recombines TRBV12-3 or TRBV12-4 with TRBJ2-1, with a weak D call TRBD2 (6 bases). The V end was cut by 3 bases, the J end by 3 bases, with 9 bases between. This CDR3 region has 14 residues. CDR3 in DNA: TGTGCCAGCAGTTTCCGGGACTTCTACAATGAGCAGTTCTTC. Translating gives CASSFRDFYNEQFF.

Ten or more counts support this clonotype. The CDR3 loop is CASSLSREFGSYEQYF. CDR3 nucleotides: TGCGCCAGCAGCCTGTCCCGGGAGTTTGGTAGTTACGAGCAGTACTTC. The J gene is TRBJ2-7, the V gene TRBV4-3, with a possible D match to TRBD2 (6 bases). The CDR3 length is 16 residues. Germline V gene data show CDR1 as LGHNA and CDR2 as YSLEER. V dropped 4 bases and J dropped 4 bases, with 20 bases sitting between them.

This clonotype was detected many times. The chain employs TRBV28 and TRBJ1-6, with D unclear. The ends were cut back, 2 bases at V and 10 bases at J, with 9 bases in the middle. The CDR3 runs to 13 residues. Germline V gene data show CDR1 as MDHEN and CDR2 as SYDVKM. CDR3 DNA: TGTGCCAGCAGTTTAGTCCGGAGGTCACCCCTCCACTTT. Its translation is CASSLVRRSPLHF.

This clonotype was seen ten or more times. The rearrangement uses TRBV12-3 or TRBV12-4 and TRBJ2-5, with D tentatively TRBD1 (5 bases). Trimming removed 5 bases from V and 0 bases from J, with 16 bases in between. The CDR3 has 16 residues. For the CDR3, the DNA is TGTGCCAGCAGTGAAGACAGCTACTTCTACCAAGAGACCCAGTACTTC. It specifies CASSEDSYFYQETQYF.

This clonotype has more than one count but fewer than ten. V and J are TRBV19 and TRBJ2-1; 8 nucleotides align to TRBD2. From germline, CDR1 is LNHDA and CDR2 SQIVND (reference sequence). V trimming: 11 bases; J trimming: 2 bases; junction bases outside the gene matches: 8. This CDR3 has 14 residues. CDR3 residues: CASQSGGTYNEQFF. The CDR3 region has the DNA TGTGCCTCCCAAAGCGGGGGAACCTACAATGAGCAGTTCTTC.

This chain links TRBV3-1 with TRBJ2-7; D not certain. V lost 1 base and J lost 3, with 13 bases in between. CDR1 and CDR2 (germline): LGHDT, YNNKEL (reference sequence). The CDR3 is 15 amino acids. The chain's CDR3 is CASSQAPLSIYEQYF. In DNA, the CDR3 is TGTGCCAGCAGCCAAGCGCCGCTCTCGATCTACGAGCAGTACTTC.

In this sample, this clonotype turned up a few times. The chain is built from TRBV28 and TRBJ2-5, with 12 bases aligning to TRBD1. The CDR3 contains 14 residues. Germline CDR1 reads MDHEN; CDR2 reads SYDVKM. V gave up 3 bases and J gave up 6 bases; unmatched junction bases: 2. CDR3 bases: TGTGCCAGCAGTTTGGGGACAGGGGGCAAGACCCAGTACTTC. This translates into CASSLGTGGKTQYF.

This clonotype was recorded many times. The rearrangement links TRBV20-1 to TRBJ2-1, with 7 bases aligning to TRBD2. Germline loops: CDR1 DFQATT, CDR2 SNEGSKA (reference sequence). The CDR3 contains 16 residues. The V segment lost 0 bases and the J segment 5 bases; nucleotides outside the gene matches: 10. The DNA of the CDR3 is TGCAGTGCTAGAGATCGCGGGGGACGGTTCAACAATGAGCAGTTCTTC. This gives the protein CSARDRGGRFNNEQFF.

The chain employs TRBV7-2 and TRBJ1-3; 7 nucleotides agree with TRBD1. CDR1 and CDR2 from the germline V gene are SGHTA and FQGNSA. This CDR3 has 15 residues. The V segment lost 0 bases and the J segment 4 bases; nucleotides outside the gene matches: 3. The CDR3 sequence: CASSLAGGAGNTIYF. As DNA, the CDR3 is TGTGCCAGCAGCTTAGCAGGGGGCGCGGGAAACACCATATATTTT.

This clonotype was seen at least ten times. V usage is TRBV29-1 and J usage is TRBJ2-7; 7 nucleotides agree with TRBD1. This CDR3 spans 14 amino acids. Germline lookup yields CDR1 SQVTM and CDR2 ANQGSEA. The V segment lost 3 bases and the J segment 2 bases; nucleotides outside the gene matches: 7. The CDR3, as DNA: TGCAGCGTTGAGACAGGGCATCGCCCCTACGAGCAGTACTTC. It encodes CSVETGHRPYEQYF.

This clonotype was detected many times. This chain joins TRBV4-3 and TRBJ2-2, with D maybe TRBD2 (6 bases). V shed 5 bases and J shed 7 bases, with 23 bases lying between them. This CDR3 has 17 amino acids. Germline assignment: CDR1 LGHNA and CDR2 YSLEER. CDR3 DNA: TGCGCCAGCAGCTTATTAGCGGTCCGGCTAGTGGGCGGGGAGCTGTTTTTT. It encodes CASSLLAVRLVGGELFF.

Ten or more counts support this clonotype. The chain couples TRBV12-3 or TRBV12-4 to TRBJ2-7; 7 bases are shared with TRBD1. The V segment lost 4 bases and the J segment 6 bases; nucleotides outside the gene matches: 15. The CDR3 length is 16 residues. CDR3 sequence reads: CASSSQSRTGSGEQYF. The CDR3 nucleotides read TGTGCCAGCAGTTCTCAAAGCCGGACAGGTAGTGGCGAGCAGTACTTC.